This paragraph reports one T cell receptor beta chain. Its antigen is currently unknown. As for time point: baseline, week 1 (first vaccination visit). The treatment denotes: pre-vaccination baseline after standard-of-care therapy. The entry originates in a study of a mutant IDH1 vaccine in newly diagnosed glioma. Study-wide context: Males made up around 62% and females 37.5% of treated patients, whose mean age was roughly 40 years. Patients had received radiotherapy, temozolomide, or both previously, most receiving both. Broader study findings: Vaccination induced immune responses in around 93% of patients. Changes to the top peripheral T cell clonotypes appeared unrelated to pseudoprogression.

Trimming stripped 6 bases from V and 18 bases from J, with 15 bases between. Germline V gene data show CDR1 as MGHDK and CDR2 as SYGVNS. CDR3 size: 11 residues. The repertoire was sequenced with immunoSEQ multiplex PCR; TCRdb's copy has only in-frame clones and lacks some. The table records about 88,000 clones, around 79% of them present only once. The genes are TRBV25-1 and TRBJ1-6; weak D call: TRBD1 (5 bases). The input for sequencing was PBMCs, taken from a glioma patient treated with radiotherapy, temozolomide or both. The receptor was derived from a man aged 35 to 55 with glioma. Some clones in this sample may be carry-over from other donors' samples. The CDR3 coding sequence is TGTGCCAGCAGCCGAGGGACCTCCTCCCACTTT. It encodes CASSRGTSSHF.